What follows describes a single TCR beta chain. As yet, its antigen is unknown. This entry is derived from a study of blood T cells in healthy people across ages. General study findings and limits: Per-million-T-cell TCR beta diversity fell roughly linearly with age.

The CDR3 consists of 14 residues. Trimming stripped 4 bases from V and 5 bases from J, with 14 bases between. CDR1 and CDR2 (germline): SGHRS, YFSETQ. Then a second PCR, running roughly 6 to 12 cycles, was carried out with a sample-barcoded 5' primer and a J-beta primer mix. TCRdb re-analysed the 5' RACE reads in MiXCR, keeping a single row per CDR3 protein. The table records under 1,100,000 distinct CDR3 sequences, approximately 25% of them present only once. These same data were also listed under a study on T cells of mothers and their children. From that report: Reads recorded for TCR beta CDR3 numbered over 9.5 million per mother and several million per child. The authors found no persistent microchimeric T cell clones.

The sequence was collected from a girl aged 2-10 years in good health. Material: blood. The chain has TRBV5-1 and TRBJ2-3; possibly TRBD2 for D (5 bases). CDR3 sequence reads: CASSPEGRGDTQYF. CDR3 sequence (DNA): TGCGCCAGCAGCCCGGAAGGACGGGGAGATACGCAGTATTTT.